A selection of T cell receptor beta chains follows, all from one sample in a study of cytomegalovirus exposure and HLA in healthy donors. Sequencing was performed with immunoSEQ multiplex PCR; in TCRdb, only in-frame clones are kept and a portion is missing. The data hold 200,000 to 300,000 clones, with roughly four fifths observed a single time. The specimen sequenced was PBMCs. The receptors were sampled from a woman aged 40 to 50 in good health and CMV-seropositive. The CDR3 runs from the conserved cysteine through the conserved F or W. The D gene is left open where the match is weak. Expanded clones are given a class, and other clones once, few, many or no size at all.

CDR3	DNA	size	D	V	J
CASSSYITGAYEQYF	TGTGCCAGCAGCTCCTATATCACAGGGGCCTACGAGCAGTACTTC	.	TRBD1	TRBV7-2	TRBJ2-7
CASSLTGGSGNTIYF	TGTGCCAGCAGTTTGACAGGGGGTTCTGGAAACACCATATATTTT	.	TRBD1	TRBV25-1	TRBJ1-3
CASTLAGGNYEQYF	TGTGCCAGCACCCTAGCGGGAGGAAACTACGAGCAGTACTTC	.	TRBD2	TRBV28	TRBJ2-7
CASGQGFSYEQYF	TGTGCCTCGGGACAGGGTTTCTCCTACGAGCAGTACTTC	.	TRBD1	TRBV30	TRBJ2-7
CASSLLDRGTEAFF	TGTGCCAGCAGCTTACTCGACCGGGGCACTGAAGCTTTCTTT	.	.	TRBV7-6	TRBJ1-1
CASSTGRTETQYF	TGTGCCAGCAGCACAGGACGGACCGAGACCCAGTACTTC	.	.	TRBV11-2	TRBJ2-5
CASSQARFGDSPDPNTEAFF	TGCGCCAGCAGCCAAGCCCGATTCGGGGACAGTCCAGACCCTAACACTGAAGCTTTCTTT	.	TRBD1	TRBV4-1	TRBJ1-1
CASSLSSMAGRSLNYGYTF	TGTGCCAGCAGTTTATCCAGTATGGCAGGTCGATCCCTTAACTATGGCTACACCTTC	.	.	TRBV28	TRBJ1-2
CASSLGTGPRTDTQYF	TGCGCCAGCAGCTTGGGGACAGGACCCCGCACAGATACGCAGTATTTT	.	TRBD1	TRBV5-1	TRBJ2-3
CASSPRDRGLRQPQHF	TGTGCCAGCAGTCCCCGGGACAGGGGGCTGAGGCAGCCCCAGCATTTT	.	TRBD1	TRBV27	TRBJ1-5
CASSLWQGPTYEQYF	TGTGCCAGCAGTTTATGGCAGGGGCCAACCTACGAGCAGTACTTC	few	.	TRBV27	TRBJ2-7
CAISEYESKNEQFF	TGTGCCATCAGTGAGTACGAGTCCAAGAATGAGCAGTTCTTC	few	.	TRBV10-3	TRBJ2-1
CASSTTGYEQYF	TGTGCCAGCAGCACCACAGGGTACGAGCAGTACTTC	.	.	TRBV7-9	TRBJ2-7
CASSTTPGSWVEAFF	TGTGCCAGCAGTACGACACCCGGGAGTTGGGTTGAAGCTTTCTTT	once	.	TRBV6-5	TRBJ1-1
CASSLSLSSYEQYF	TGTGCCAGCAGCTTGTCCCTCAGCTCCTACGAGCAGTACTTC	.	.	TRBV7-2	TRBJ2-7
CASSVGDRSTNEKLFF	TGTGCCAGCAGCGTAGGAGACAGATCAACTAATGAAAAACTGTTTTTT	.	.	TRBV9	TRBJ1-4
CASSPTVVTNQPQHF	TGTGCCAGCAGCCCTACTGTCGTAACTAATCAGCCCCAGCATTTT	.	.	TRBV7-8	TRBJ1-5
CASSLSGGGDEQYF	TGCGCCAGCAGCTTGTCGGGAGGTGGAGACGAGCAGTACTTC	.	TRBD2	TRBV5-1	TRBJ2-7
CASSLDTGHTDTQYF	TGTGCCAGCAGCTTGGACACAGGACACACAGATACGCAGTATTTT	.	.	TRBV5-4	TRBJ2-3
CAISSSRDYEQYF	TGTGCCATCAGTTCGTCGCGGGATTACGAGCAGTACTTC	.	.	TRBV10-3	TRBJ2-7
CAWRYARSSYEQYF	TGTGCCTGGAGATATGCTAGGAGCTCCTACGAGCAGTACTTC	.	.	TRBV30	TRBJ2-7
CASSPRASGSNHEQYF	TGCGCCAGCAGCCCGAGGGCTAGCGGGAGCAACCACGAGCAGTACTTC	.	TRBD2	TRBV4-3	TRBJ2-7
CASSPSADNEKLFF	TGTGCCAGCTCACCATCGGCGGATAATGAAAAACTGTTTTTT	.	.	TRBV18	TRBJ1-4
CASSQGTGGSGRRSEQYF	TGCGCCAGCAGCCAAGGGACAGGGGGAAGTGGGCGAAGAAGCGAGCAGTACTTC	.	TRBD1	TRBV4-3	TRBJ2-7
CSVREGVAGTTEAFF	TGCAGCGTTCGTGAAGGGGTAGCTGGAACGACTGAAGCTTTCTTT	once	.	TRBV29-1	TRBJ1-1
CASRFLGPSIF	TGTGCCAGCAGGTTTCTAGGCCCGTCGATCTTC	.	.	TRBV28	TRBJ2-1
CASSYPPPRMHGYTF	TGTGCCAGCAGTTACCCACCCCCCAGAATGCATGGCTACACCTTC	few	.	TRBV6-5	TRBJ1-2
CASSYRGGPYEQYF	TGTGCCAGCAGTTATCGGGGAGGGCCTTACGAGCAGTACTTC	.	TRBD2	TRBV6-5	TRBJ2-7
CASSEMGQGAETQYF	TGCGCCAGCAGTGAGATGGGGCAGGGGGCCGAGACCCAGTACTTC	once	TRBD1	TRBV10-1	TRBJ2-5
CASSLERRRIYTF	TGTGCCAGCAGCTTAGAAAGGAGGAGGATCTACACCTTC	.	.	TRBV7-2	TRBJ1-2
CASSQTTGAETQYF	TGCGCCAGCAGTCAGACCACAGGGGCAGAGACCCAGTACTTC	.	TRBD1	TRBV23-1	TRBJ2-5
CASSQGTDNYYEQYF	TGCGCCAGCAGCCAAGGGACTGACAATTACTACGAGCAGTACTTC	.	.	TRBV4-3	TRBJ2-7
CASSLPSGRNEQYF	TGTGCCAGCAGCTTGCCTAGCGGGAGAAACGAGCAGTACTTC	.	TRBD2	TRBV5-4	TRBJ2-7
CASSSSPGEKLFF	TGTGCCAGCAGCTCATCCCCAGGTGAAAAACTGTTTTTT	.	.	TRBV7-6	TRBJ1-4
CASSQEGQGYNEQFF	TGCGCCAGCAGCCAAGAGGGCCAGGGCTACAATGAGCAGTTCTTC	.	.	TRBV4-3	TRBJ2-1
CSVAGGSGSNEQFF	TGCAGCGTTGCAGGTGGTAGCGGGAGCAATGAGCAGTTCTTC	.	TRBD2	TRBV29-1	TRBJ2-1
CASSPRGAGAPYQETQYF	TGTGCCAGCAGCCCCCGTGGGGCGGGAGCCCCTTACCAAGAGACCCAGTACTTC	.	TRBD2	TRBV11-3	TRBJ2-5
CASSLSAGGTQYF	TGTGCCAGCAGCTTATCGGCGGGAGGTACGCAGTATTTT	.	TRBD2	TRBV7-3	TRBJ2-3
CASSIMGLAYNEQFF	TGTGCCAGCAGTATTATGGGACTAGCATACAATGAGCAGTTCTTC	.	TRBD2	TRBV25-1	TRBJ2-1
CASSLMPTTSGYNEQFF	TGTGCCAGCAGCTTAATGCCCACGACTAGCGGCTACAATGAGCAGTTCTTC	.	TRBD2	TRBV11-3	TRBJ2-1
CASSLWGAADEQFF	TGTGCCAGCAGCTTATGGGGAGCCGCGGATGAGCAGTTCTTC	few	.	TRBV7-2	TRBJ2-1
CASSVETYTEAFF	TGTGCCAGCAGCGTGGAAACATACACTGAAGCTTTCTTT	.	.	TRBV5-5	TRBJ1-1
CASSLEGQRRAFF	TGTGCCAGCAGCTTAGAGGGACAAAGGAGGGCTTTCTTT	.	.	TRBV7-9	TRBJ1-1
CASLGQGMTGNTIYF	TGTGCCAGCCTCGGACAGGGAATGACTGGAAACACCATATATTTT	few	TRBD1	TRBV28	TRBJ1-3
CASSLAGQGQYF	TGTGCCAGCAGCTTGGCGGGACAGGGGCAGTACTTC	.	TRBD1	TRBV11-2	TRBJ2-7
CASSSDGATDTQYF	TGTGCCAGCAGTTCCGACGGAGCCACAGATACGCAGTATTTT	.	.	TRBV27	TRBJ2-3
CASSLSPSSTEAFF	TGTGCCAGCAGCTTGTCTCCGTCGAGCACTGAAGCTTTCTTT	.	.	TRBV7-2	TRBJ1-1
CASSLTQTSVVNEQFF	TGTGCCAGCAGCTTAACCCAGACTAGCGTCGTCAACGAGCAGTTCTTC	.	TRBD2	TRBV7-3	TRBJ2-1
CATSNGGLGTQYF	TGTGCCACCTCCAACGGGGGGCTAGGGACCCAGTACTTC	once	.	TRBV19	TRBJ2-5